A single sample is the source of the 22 T cell receptor beta chains below, sequenced in a study of T cell repertoires in cytomegalovirus infection. MiXCR was run by TCRdb on the reads, yielding one entry per CDR3 protein. The top ten clones hold about 4.6% of a sample with some 200,000 distinct CDR3 sequences, approximately 9.6% of them seen once. Material: PBMCs. These receptors came from a human donor in good health (CMV status not recorded). Some clones in this sample may be carry-over from other donors' samples.

Many counts were recorded for this clonotype. In DNA, the CDR3 is TGTGCCAGCAGCTCCGGGGGAGGGATGCACTATGGCTACACCTTC. Translated, it gives CASSSGGGMHYGYTF. V gene TRBV28 combines with J gene TRBJ1-2; D perhaps matches TRBD1 (5 bases). Trimming pared 6 bases from V and 3 bases from J, leaving 17 bases between. The CDR3 totals 15 residues. Germline V gene data show CDR1 as MDHEN and CDR2 as SYDVKM.

This clonotype was counted many times. This chain joins TRBV4-2 and TRBJ2-7; D ambiguous. Trimming pared 0 bases from V and 2 bases from J, leaving 8 bases between. In germline, CDR1 is LGHNA, CDR2 YNFKEQ. This CDR3 region has 14 residues. For the CDR3, the DNA is TGTGCCAGCAGCCAAGACCCGGCTACCTACGAGCAGTACTTC. It yields the protein CASSQDPATYEQYF.

This clonotype was detected ten times or more. The chain uses TRBV10-2 and TRBJ1-1; D gene unclear. The CDR3 loop spans 12 amino acids. Germline CDR1 WSHSY, CDR2 SAAADI. V shed 2 bases and J shed 3 bases, with 4 bases lying between them. The CDR3 reads CASSEGYTEAFF. DNA of the CDR3: TGCGCCAGCAGTGAGGGATACACTGAAGCTTTCTTT.

The J gene is TRBJ2-2, the V gene TRBV15, with no clear D. Trimming stripped 0 bases from V and 5 bases from J, with 10 bases between. Germline CDR1 and CDR2: LNHNV and YYDKDF (reference sequence). There are 15 residues in the CDR3. CDR3 region: CATSRDRTGTGELFF. The CDR3 DNA reads TGTGCCACCAGCAGAGATAGGACGGGTACCGGGGAGCTGTTTTTT.

CDR3 DNA sequence: TGCAGTGCTAAGGAAGGGGGGGCATTCACAGATACGCAGTATTTT. As protein: CSAKEGGAFTDTQYF. This rearrangement joins TRBV20-1 to TRBJ2-3; perhaps TRBD2 as D (7 bases). Germline V gene data show CDR1 as DFQATT and CDR2 as SNEGSKA (reference sequence). The V end lost 4 bases, the J end lost 2 bases, and 16 bases lay between the germline ends. The length of the CDR3 is 15 residues.

This clonotype was recorded at least ten times. The chain carries TRBV5-1 and TRBJ1-2, with 9 bases identical to TRBD1. CDR3 length: 14 residues. The V and J ends lost 4 bases and 4 bases, in that order; junction bases with no gene match: 5. Germline lookup yields CDR1 SGHRS and CDR2 YFSETQ. The CDR3 nucleotides read TGCGCCAGCAGCAAGACAGGGGGTTTCTATGGCTACACCTTC. This encodes CASSKTGGFYGYTF.

The chain employs TRBV3-1 and TRBJ2-1, with 10 nucleotides matching TRBD2. V gave up 4 bases and J gave up 5 bases; unmatched junction bases: 5. The CDR3 runs 15 residues. From germline, CDR1 is LGHDT and CDR2 YNNKEL (reference sequence). The DNA for the CDR3 is TGTGCCAGCAGCCGCTTAGCGGGAGGAGACAATGAGCAGTTCTTC. This sequence encodes CASSRLAGGDNEQFF.

This clonotype occurred a few times. The chain combines TRBV10-3 with TRBJ2-6; 10 bases fit TRBD1. Trimming at V came to 4 bases and at J to 6 bases, leaving 3 bases not matched to a gene. The CDR3 covers 15 residues. Per germline, CDR1 ENHRY and CDR2 SYGVKD. The chain's CDR3 is CAISVGTGVANVLTF. The DNA for the CDR3 is TGTGCCATCAGTGTTGGGACAGGGGTGGCCAACGTCCTGACTTTC.

The table lists this clonotype with many counts. V and J are TRBV5-6 and TRBJ1-1; no clear D gene. V lost 5 bases to trimming and J lost 0 bases, with 14 bases between them. In germline, CDR1 is SGHDT, CDR2 YYEEEE. The CDR3 runs to 15 residues. Written as DNA, the CDR3 is TGTGCCAGCAGACGTCAAGACGGGATGAACACTGAAGCTTTCTTT. Encoded protein: CASRRQDGMNTEAFF.

This clonotype occurred many times. This chain links TRBV7-2 with TRBJ2-7; 8 nucleotides line up with TRBD2. Per germline, CDR1 SGHTA and CDR2 FQGNSA. V lost 1 base, J lost 5 bases, and 4 bases stayed unmatched. This CDR3 contains 14 residues. CDR3 sequence reads: CASSLGGSGNEQYF. In nucleotides, the CDR3 is TGTGCCAGCAGCTTAGGTGGTAGCGGGAACGAGCAGTACTTC.

The chain joins TRBV9 to TRBJ2-1, with TRBD2 matching over 13 bases. This CDR3 contains 16 residues. The germline CDR1 and CDR2 sequences are SGDLS and YYNGEE. Unmatched junction bases numbered 1, after V lost 2 bases and J lost 2 bases. In DNA form, the CDR3 reads TGTGCCAGCAGCGTTGGACTAGCGGGAGCCTACAATGAGCAGTTCTTC. Amino acid sequence: CASSVGLAGAYNEQFF.

There are many counts of this clonotype. This rearrangement joins TRBV5-6 to TRBJ1-1; D is ambiguous. The CDR3 has 12 amino acids. Germline assignment: CDR1 SGHDT and CDR2 YYEEEE. The V gene lost 6 bases and the J gene lost 1 base, with 7 bases spanning the gap. The CDR3 here is CASKGPNTEAFF. CDR3 coding DNA: TGTGCCAGCAAGGGCCCGAACACTGAAGCTTTCTTT.

This clonotype was recorded at least ten times. The chain recombines TRBV4-3 with TRBJ1-2, with a tentative D call TRBD1 (5 bases). The germline V and J ends were trimmed by 0 bases and 5 bases, with 10 bases remaining between them. The CDR3 covers 14 residues. CDR1 is LGHNA and CDR2 is YSLEER in the germline V gene. The CDR3: CASSQDTAGYGYTF. CDR3 in DNA: TGCGCCAGCAGCCAAGATACTGCAGGGTATGGCTACACCTTC.

This clonotype was seen at least ten times. This chain joins TRBV7-8 and TRBJ1-2; 7 nucleotides line up with TRBD1. CDR3 length: 17 residues. Germline values: CDR1 SGHVS, CDR2 FQNEAQ. V was clipped by 1 base and J by 2 bases; unmatched bases: 10. CDR3 sequence (DNA): TGTGCCAGCAGCTTAGGGTTGGGACAGCCAACGAACTATGGCTACACCTTC. This codes for CASSLGLGQPTNYGYTF.

This clonotype was found a few times. V and J are TRBV20-1 and TRBJ2-1; weak D call: TRBD2 (7 bases). This CDR3 is built from 17 residues. Trimming took 3 bases from V and 1 from J, leaving 19 bases between them. CDR1 DFQATT and CDR2 SNEGSKA come from the germline V gene (reference sequence). This chain's CDR3 is CSARVLGGGLSYNEQFF. The CDR3 bases are TGCAGTGCTAGGGTACTTGGCGGGGGCCTATCCTACAATGAGCAGTTCTTC.

This clonotype has ten or more counts. The V and J genes are TRBV5-1 and TRBJ2-2; D perhaps matches TRBD1 (5 bases). This CDR3 is 15 amino acids long. Per the germline V gene, CDR1 is SGHRS and CDR2 is YFSETQ. Trimming removed 0 bases from V and 5 bases from J, with 11 bases in between. The CDR3 nucleotides are TGCGCCAGCAGCTTGGTTCCTCGACAGACCGGGGAGCTGTTTTTT. Its protein product is CASSLVPRQTGELFF.

The chain is built from TRBV5-1 and TRBJ2-7; no reliable D call. CDR3 length equals 15 residues. V lost 2 bases and J lost 2, with 14 bases in between. Per the germline V gene, CDR1 is SGHRS and CDR2 is YFSETQ. CDR3 nucleotides: TGCGCCAGCAGCTTTGACGCCGGATTGGCCTACGAGCAGTACTTC. This translates into CASSFDAGLAYEQYF. Variable domain in full (rest from reference TRBV5-1 and TRBJ2-7): KAGVTQTPRYLIKTRGQQVTLSCSPISGHRSVSWYQQTPGQGLQFLFEYFSETQRNKGNFPGRFSGRQFSNSRSEMNVSTLELGDSALYLCASSFDAGLAYEQYFGPGTRLTVT.

This clonotype was detected ten times or more. The chain employs TRBV5-8 and TRBJ2-5, with D perhaps assigned TRBD1 or TRBD2 (5 bases each). CDR3 length: 16 amino acids. Germline loops: CDR1 SGHTS, CDR2 YDEGEE. Trimming cost V 0 bases and J 2 bases, with 14 bases left between them. The CDR3 here is CASSLGRGPFQETQYF. For the CDR3, the DNA is TGTGCCAGCAGCTTGGGACGGGGACCTTTTCAAGAGACCCAGTACTTC.

A few counts support this clonotype. The gene calls are TRBV7-6 and TRBJ1-1; 7 bases agree with TRBD1. The CDR3 totals 12 residues. V shed 5 bases and J 8 bases; nucleotides not matched to a gene: 5. Per germline, CDR1 SGHVS and CDR2 FNYEAQ. The CDR3, as DNA: TGTGCCAGCAGCGACCAGGGGGACGAAGCTTTCTTT. Translating gives CASSDQGDEAFF.

The sample holds a few counts of this clonotype. CDR3 in DNA: TGCAGCGTTGGTTTAGGTAGCAGCACAGATACGCAGTATTTT. It codes for CSVGLGSSTDTQYF. The chain joins TRBV29-1 to TRBJ2-3; D not resolved. V lost 4 bases and J 0 bases, leaving 11 bases between the germline ends. The CDR3 has 14 amino acids. Germline loops: CDR1 SQVTM, CDR2 ANQGSEA.

The chain combines TRBV18 with TRBJ1-2; D uncertain. Per germline, CDR1 KGHSH and CDR2 LQKENI. Trimming removed 2 bases at V and 7 bases at J, with 8 bases between. This CDR3 region has 12 residues. CDR3 amino acids: CASSPKGSGYTF. Written as DNA, the CDR3 is TGTGCCAGCTCACCAAAAGGGTCTGGCTACACCTTC.

This clonotype was seen ten or more times. Written as DNA, the CDR3 is TGTGCCAGCAGTTTAGACGGGAATCAGCCCCAGCATTTT. Translation gives CASSLDGNQPQHF. The chain has TRBV12-3 or TRBV12-4 and TRBJ1-5; D is undetermined. The CDR3 contains 13 residues. Trimming took off 1 base at V and 4 bases at J, with 5 bases between the two ends.